This T cell receptor (beta chain) originates from a study of human T cells and chemical hapten exposure. Whole-study context: Among samples, TCR yields varied mainly because of small differences in pooled library volume. Regarding the study as a whole: No change in TCRs above 1 in 1000 frequency was produced by DPC sensitization.

This CDR3 has 15 residues. Trimming removed 4 bases at V and 0 bases at J, with 8 bases between. Germline CDR1 reads SGHDT; CDR2 reads YYEEEE. Blood, whole and unfractionated, served as the source for total RNA extraction. This clonotype was observed at least ten times. What it binds is not known. The library labeled individual cDNA molecules by adding unique molecular identifiers to them. In the original analysis: Counting gave a median of around 89,000 TCRs per sample, with values ranging from about 23,224 to 690,600. Each CDR3 protein gets one entry after TCRdb re-called the reads with MiXCR. TCRdb assigned the V and J calls; the authors' analysis was not used. The sample records 95,000 to 150,000 distinct CDR3 sequences, approximately 9% being singletons.

The TCR originated in a human donor in good health. Some clones in this sample may be carry-over from other donors' samples. Sequences were obtained from whole blood. The chain has TRBV5-6 and TRBJ2-6; D might be TRBD1 (5 bases). The CDR3 spells CASSPDNSGANVLTF. CDR3 nucleotides: TGTGCCAGCAGCCCGGACAACTCTGGGGCCAACGTCCTGACTTTC.